This T cell receptor (beta chain) was recorded in a study of T cell changes during pregnancy in multiple sclerosis. Germline lookup yields CDR1 ENHRY and CDR2 SYGVKD. CDR3 length equals 13 residues. Trimming left V 4 bases short and J 0 bases short, with 6 bases between. Produced via immunoSEQ multiplex PCR; TCRdb's table is partial and in-frame only. Of approximately 48,000 clones in the sample, roughly 94% were seen once. The chain links TRBV10-3 to TRBJ1-1, with D maybe TRBD1 (5 bases). Source: CD4+ T cells from peripheral blood mononuclear cells, taken in the second trimester of pregnancy. This clonotype was obtained from a female donor with multiple sclerosis, enrolled in a pregnancy study. Here the CDR3 DNA reads TGTGCCATCAGTGGGGGGGTGAACACTGAAGCTTTCTTT. Translation gives CAISGGVNTEAFF.